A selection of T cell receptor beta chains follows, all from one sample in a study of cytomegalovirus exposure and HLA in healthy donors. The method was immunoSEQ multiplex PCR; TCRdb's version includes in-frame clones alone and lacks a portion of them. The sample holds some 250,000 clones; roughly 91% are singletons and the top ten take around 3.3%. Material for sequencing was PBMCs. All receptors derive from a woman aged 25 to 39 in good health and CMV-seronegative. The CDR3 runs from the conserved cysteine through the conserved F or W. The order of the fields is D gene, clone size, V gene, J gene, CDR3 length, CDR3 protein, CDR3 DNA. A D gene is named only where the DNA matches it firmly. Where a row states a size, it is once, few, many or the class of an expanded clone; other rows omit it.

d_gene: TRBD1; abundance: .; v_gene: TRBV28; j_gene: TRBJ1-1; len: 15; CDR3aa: CASSLQPTGDAEAFF; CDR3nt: TGTGCCAGCAGTTTACAGCCGACAGGGGACGCTGAAGCTTTCTTT
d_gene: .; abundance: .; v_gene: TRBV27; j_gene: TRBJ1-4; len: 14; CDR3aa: CVSRPTSDNEKLFF; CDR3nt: TGTGTCAGCAGGCCTACTTCGGATAATGAAAAACTGTTTTTT
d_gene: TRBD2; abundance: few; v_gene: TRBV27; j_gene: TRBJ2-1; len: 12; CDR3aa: CASSFSGLALFF; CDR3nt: TGTGCCAGCAGTTTTTCTGGACTAGCATTGTTCTTC
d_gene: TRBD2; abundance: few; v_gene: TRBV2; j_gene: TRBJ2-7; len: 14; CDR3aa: CASSVAGGPYEQYF; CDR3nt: TGTGCCAGCAGTGTAGCGGGAGGGCCATACGAGCAGTACTTC
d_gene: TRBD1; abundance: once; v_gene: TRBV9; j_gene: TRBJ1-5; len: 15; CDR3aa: CASSGTGGSNQPQHF; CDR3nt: TGTGCCAGCAGCGGGACAGGGGGTAGCAATCAGCCCCAGCATTTT
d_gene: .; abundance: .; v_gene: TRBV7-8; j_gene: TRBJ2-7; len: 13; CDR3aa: CASSLLPSYEQYF; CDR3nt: TGTGCCAGCAGCTTACTCCCCTCCTACGAGCAGTACTTC
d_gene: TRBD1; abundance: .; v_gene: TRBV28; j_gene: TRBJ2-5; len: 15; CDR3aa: CASSSDRGLKETQYF; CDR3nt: TGTGCCAGCAGCAGTGACAGGGGATTGAAAGAGACCCAGTACTTC
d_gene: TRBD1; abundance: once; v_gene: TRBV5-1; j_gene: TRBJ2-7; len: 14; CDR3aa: CASSLQGASYEQYF; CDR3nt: TGCGCCAGCAGCTTACAGGGGGCCTCCTACGAGCAGTACTTC
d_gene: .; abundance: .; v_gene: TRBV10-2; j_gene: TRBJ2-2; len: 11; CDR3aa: CASAGVGELFF; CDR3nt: TGCGCCAGCGCGGGCGTAGGGGAGCTGTTTTTT
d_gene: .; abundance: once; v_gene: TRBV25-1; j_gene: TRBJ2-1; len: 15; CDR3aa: CASSEGITSYNEQFF; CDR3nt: TGTGCCAGCAGTGAAGGCATTACCTCCTACAATGAGCAGTTCTTC
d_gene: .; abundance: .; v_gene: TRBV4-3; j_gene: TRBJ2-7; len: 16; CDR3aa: CASSQGVEGSSYEQYF; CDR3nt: TGCGCCAGCAGCCAAGGGGTTGAGGGGAGCTCCTACGAGCAGTACTTC
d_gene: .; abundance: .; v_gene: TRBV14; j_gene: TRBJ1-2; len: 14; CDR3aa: CASSESQGDYGYTF; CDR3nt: TGTGCCAGCAGCGAATCTCAGGGAGACTATGGCTACACCTTC
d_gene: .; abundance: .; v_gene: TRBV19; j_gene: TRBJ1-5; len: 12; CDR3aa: CASTVPNQPQHF; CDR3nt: TGTGCCAGCACTGTCCCTAATCAGCCCCAGCATTTT
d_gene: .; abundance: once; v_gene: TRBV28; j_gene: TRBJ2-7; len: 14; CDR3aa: CASSLDSGSYEQYF; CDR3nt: TGTGCCAGCAGTTTGGATTCAGGGTCCTACGAGCAGTACTTC
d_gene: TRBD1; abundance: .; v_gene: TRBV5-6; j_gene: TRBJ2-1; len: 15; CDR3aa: CASSPGQGAGNEQFF; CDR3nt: TGTGCCAGCAGCCCGGGACAGGGGGCGGGCAATGAGCAGTTCTTC
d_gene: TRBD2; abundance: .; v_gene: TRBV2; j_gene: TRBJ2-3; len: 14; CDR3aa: CASYDSGSTDTQYF; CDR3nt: TGTGCCAGCTACGATAGCGGGAGCACAGATACGCAGTATTTT
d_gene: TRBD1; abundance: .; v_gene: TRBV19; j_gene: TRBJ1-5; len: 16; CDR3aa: CASSMYRTGGREPQHF; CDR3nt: TGTGCCAGTAGTATGTATAGGACAGGGGGTAGGGAGCCCCAGCATTTT
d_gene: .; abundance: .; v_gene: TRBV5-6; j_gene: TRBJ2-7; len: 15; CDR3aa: CASSLSGSLPYEQYF; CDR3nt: TGTGCCAGCAGCTTGAGCGGGTCCCTTCCCTACGAGCAGTACTTC